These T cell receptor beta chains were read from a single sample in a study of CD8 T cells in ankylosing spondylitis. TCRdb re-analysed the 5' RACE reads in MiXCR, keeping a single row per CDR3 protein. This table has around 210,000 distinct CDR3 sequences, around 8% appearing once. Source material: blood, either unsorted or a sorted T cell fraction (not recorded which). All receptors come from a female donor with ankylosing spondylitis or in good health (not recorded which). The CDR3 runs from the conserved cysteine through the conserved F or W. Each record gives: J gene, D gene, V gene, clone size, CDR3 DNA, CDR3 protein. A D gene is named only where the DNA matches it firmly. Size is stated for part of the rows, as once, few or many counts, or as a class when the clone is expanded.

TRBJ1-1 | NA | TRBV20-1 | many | TGCAGTGCTTTCGGGAACACTGAAGCTTTCTTT | CSAFGNTEAFF
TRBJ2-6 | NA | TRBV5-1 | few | TGCGCCAGCAGCGTCTACAGCTCTGGGGCCAACGTCCTGACTTTC | CASSVYSSGANVLTF
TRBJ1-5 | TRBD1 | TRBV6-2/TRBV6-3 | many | TGTGCCAGCAGTTACGTTCGGACAGGGGTTTGGAGCAATCAGCCCCAGCATTTT | CASSYVRTGVWSNQPQHF
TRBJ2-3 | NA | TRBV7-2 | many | TGTGCCAGCAGCTTAGGGCAGGAAGCAGATACGCAGTATTTT | CASSLGQEADTQYF
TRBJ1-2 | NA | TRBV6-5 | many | TGTGCCAGCAGTTACTCCTTGGCTAACTATGGCTACACCTTC | CASSYSLANYGYTF
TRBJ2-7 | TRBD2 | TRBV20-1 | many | TGCAGTGCCATCGGGACTAGCGTTGTCTACGAGCAGTACTTC | CSAIGTSVVYEQYF
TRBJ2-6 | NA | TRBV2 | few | TGTGCCAGCAGTGAACTGTCCCACGATGGGGCCAACGTCCTGACTTTC | CASSELSHDGANVLTF
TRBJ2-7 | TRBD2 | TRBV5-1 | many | TGCGCCAGCAGCGGAACTAGCGGGCCCGCCTACGAGCAGTACTTC | CASSGTSGPAYEQYF
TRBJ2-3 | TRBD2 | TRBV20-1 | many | TGCAGTGGAGCGGGAGGGGAGACACACACAGATACGCAGTATTTT | CSGAGGETHTDTQYF
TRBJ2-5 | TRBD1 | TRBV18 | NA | TGTGCCAGCAAACCAGGACAGGGGACCGAGACCCAGTACTTC | CASKPGQGTETQYF
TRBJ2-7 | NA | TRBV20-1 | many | TGCAGTGCTAGAAGCACAGGGTGGCTGTACGAGCAGTACTTC | CSARSTGWLYEQYF
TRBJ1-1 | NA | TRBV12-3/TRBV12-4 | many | TGTGCCAGCAGTTGGGACGGGGCACAGAACACTGAAGCTTTCTTT | CASSWDGAQNTEAFF
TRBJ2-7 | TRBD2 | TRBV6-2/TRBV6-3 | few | TGTGCCAGCACCCCTCTGAGTTCTAGCGGAAACGAGCAGTACTTC | CASTPLSSSGNEQYF
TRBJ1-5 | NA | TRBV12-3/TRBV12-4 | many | TGTGCCAGCAGTCCCCGCGGGGATCTACAGCCCCAGCATTTT | CASSPRGDLQPQHF
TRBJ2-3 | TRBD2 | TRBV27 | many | TGTGCCAGCAGTTTAGGTGGGAGGGTCGATACGCAGTATTTT | CASSLGGRVDTQYF
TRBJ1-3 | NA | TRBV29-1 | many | TGCAGCGTTGTTCAGGGGAACTCTGGAAACACCATATATTTT | CSVVQGNSGNTIYF
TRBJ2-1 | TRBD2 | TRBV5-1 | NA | TGCGCCAGCAGCTTGGGTGGCGGGAGCGGAAGCTCCTACAATGAGCAGTTCTTC | CASSLGGGSGSSYNEQFF
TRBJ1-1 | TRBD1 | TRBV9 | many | TGTGCCAGCAGCGTAGAAGTCAGGGGGGGAGCTTTCTTT | CASSVEVRGGAFF
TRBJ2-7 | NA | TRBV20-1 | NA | TGCAGTGCTAGGTCCTATAGCTCCTACGAGCAGTACTTC | CSARSYSSYEQYF
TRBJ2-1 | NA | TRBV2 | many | TGTGCCAGCAGTGAAGGGGGCACCTTTCCCTACAATGAGCAGTTCTTC | CASSEGGTFPYNEQFF
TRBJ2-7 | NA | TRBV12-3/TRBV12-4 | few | TGTGCCAGCAGTTGGGGAATCACAGGGGGGGACGAGCAGTACTTC | CASSWGITGGDEQYF
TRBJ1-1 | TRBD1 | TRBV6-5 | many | TGTGCCAGCAGTTACGGGCTGGACAGGGGGTCCACTGAAGCTTTCTTT | CASSYGLDRGSTEAFF
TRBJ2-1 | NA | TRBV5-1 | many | TGCGCCAGCAGCCTGCGTGGCAGGGAAAATGAGCAGTTCTTC | CASSLRGRENEQFF
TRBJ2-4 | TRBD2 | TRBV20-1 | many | TGCAGTGCTGGAAAGACTAGCGGGAGGGCCAAGAACATTCAGTACTTC | CSAGKTSGRAKNIQYF
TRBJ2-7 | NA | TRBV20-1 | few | TGCAGTGCCCCAGAGGGCGGGTCCTACGAGCAGTACTTC | CSAPEGGSYEQYF
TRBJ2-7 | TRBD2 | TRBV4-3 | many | TGCGCCAGCAGCCAGGGCCGGACTAGCGCCTACGAGCAGTACTTC | CASSQGRTSAYEQYF
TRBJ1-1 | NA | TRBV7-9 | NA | TGTGCCAGCAGCGTCAGATTCATGAACACTGAAGCTTTCTTT | CASSVRFMNTEAFF
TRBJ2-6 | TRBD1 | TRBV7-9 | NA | TGTGCCAGCAGCTATACAGGGGTCGGGGTCAACGTCCTGACTTTC | CASSYTGVGVNVLTF
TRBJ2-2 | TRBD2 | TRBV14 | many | TGTGCCAGCAGTTTTGCCGGGACTAGGGTTACCGGGGAGCTGTTTTTT | CASSFAGTRVTGELFF
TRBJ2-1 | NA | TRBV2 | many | TGTGCCAGCAGCCGGGAGTGGGACGAGCAGTTCTTC | CASSREWDEQFF
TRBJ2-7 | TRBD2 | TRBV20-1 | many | TGCAGTGCTAGAGAGAGGACTAGGTTCCTTTTCGGTACCTACGAGCAGTACTTC | CSARERTRFLFGTYEQYF
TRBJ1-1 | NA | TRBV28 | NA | TGTGCCAGCAGTTCTGGCCGAACTGAAGCTTTCTTT | CASSSGRTEAFF
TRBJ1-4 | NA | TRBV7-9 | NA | TGTGCCAGCAGCTTAGACAGGAACTTTAATGAAAAACTGTTTTTT | CASSLDRNFNEKLFF
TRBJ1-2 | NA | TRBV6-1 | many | TGTGCCAGCAGCGACCCGGGCCGGATCGCTGGCTACACCTTC | CASSDPGRIAGYTF
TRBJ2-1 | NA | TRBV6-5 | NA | TGTGCCAGCAGTTACGGGGGCAGGGACCATGAGCAGTTCTTC | CASSYGGRDHEQFF
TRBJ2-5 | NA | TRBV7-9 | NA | TGTGCCAGCAGCCCCGACAGGTTTTCCCAAGAGACCCAGTACTTC | CASSPDRFSQETQYF
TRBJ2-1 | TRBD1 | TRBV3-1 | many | TGTGCCAGCAGCCTTCTTGGGACAGATTACAATGAGCAGTTCTTC | CASSLLGTDYNEQFF
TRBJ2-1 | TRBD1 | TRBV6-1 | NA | TGTGCCAGCAGTCCGCGACAGGGGGCGAACGGCAATGAGCAGTTCTTC | CASSPRQGANGNEQFF
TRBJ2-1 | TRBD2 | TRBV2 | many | TGTGCCAGCAGTGGGGACGGGAGGGCAAACAATGAGCAGTTCTTC | CASSGDGRANNEQFF
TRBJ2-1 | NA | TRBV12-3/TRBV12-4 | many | TGTGCCAGCAGTTTGTTCCGTGGGTCCAATGAGCAGTTCTTC | CASSLFRGSNEQFF
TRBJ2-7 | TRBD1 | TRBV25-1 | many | TGTGCCAGCAGTGAATATTTCAGAGGGACAGGACCTCTCGAGCAGTACTTC | CASSEYFRGTGPLEQYF
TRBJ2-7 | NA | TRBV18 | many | TGTGCCAGCTCTCCCGGGACTGGGGTCTGGGAGCAGTACTTC | CASSPGTGVWEQYF
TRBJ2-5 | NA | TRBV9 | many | TGTGCCAGCAGCTTAACAGGGGAGACCCAGTACTTC | CASSLTGETQYF
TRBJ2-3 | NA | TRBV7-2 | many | TGTGCCAGCAGCCCCCAGGGGGGGTTCACAGATACGCAGTATTTT | CASSPQGGFTDTQYF
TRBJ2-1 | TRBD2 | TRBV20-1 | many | TGCAGTGCTAGTAAAAGCGGGAGACCGAATGAGCAGTTCTTC | CSASKSGRPNEQFF
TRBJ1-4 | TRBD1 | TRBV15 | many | TGTGCCACCAGCTACGGGACAGCCGAGAATGAAAAACTGTTTTTT | CATSYGTAENEKLFF
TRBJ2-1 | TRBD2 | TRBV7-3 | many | TGTGCCAGCAGCGCAACCGTAAGACTAGCGGGTGGGAATGAGCAGTTCTTC | CASSATVRLAGGNEQFF
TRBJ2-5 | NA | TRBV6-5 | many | TGTGCCAGCAGTTCGGGGACCGGGCGGGAGACCCAGTACTTC | CASSSGTGRETQYF